The 22 T cell receptor beta chains reported below all come from one sample, sequenced in a study of blood T cell repertoires in COVID-19. Method: immunoSEQ multiplex PCR; TCRdb's copy keeps in-frame clones and lacks some. The data contain about 170,000 clones, just under 85% of them singletons. The sequencing sample was made of peripheral blood. The receptor set was obtained from a man aged 35 to 55 who had recovered from COVID-19.

The count of this clone is one. CDR3 in DNA: TGCAGTGCTAGTCAGGGGGCAATAACTAGCACAGATACGCAGTATTTT. Translation gives CSASQGAITSTDTQYF. The chain couples TRBV20-1 to TRBJ2-3, with 8 bases matching TRBD1. This CDR3 is built from 16 residues. V lost 3 bases and J lost 0; bases outside the gene matches: 8. Germline CDR1 is DFQATT and CDR2 is SNEGSKA (reference sequence).

The rearrangement links TRBV7-6 to TRBJ2-2; TRBD2 aligns across 13 bases. V lost 5 bases, J lost 0 bases, and 6 bases stayed unmatched. Germline lookup yields CDR1 SGHVS and CDR2 FNYEAQ. CDR3 length: 18 residues. CDR3 loop: CASSLRLAGGSNTGELFF. DNA for the CDR3: TGTGCCAGCAGCCTCAGACTAGCGGGGGGCTCGAACACCGGGGAGCTGTTTTTT.

V usage is TRBV28 and J usage is TRBJ2-7; TRBD1 might be the D (6 bases). This CDR3 contains 12 residues. V was pared by 8 bases and J by 6 bases, with 14 bases between. Germline CDR1 MDHEN, CDR2 SYDVKM. CDR3 nucleotides: TGTGCCAGCGGCAGGGGATTTAGCGAGCAGTACTTC. This codes for CASGRGFSEQYF.

The rearrangement uses TRBV7-2 and TRBJ2-7; the match to TRBD1 covers 11 bases. Looked up from germline, CDR1 is SGHTA and CDR2 is FQGNSA. Germline trimming cut 7 bases from V and 2 bases from J; bases unmatched to any gene: 4. The CDR3 is 14 amino acids. CDR3 coding DNA: TGTGCCAGCATCAAGGGACAGGGGGCCTACGAGCAGTACTTC. Amino acids: CASIKGQGAYEQYF.

V usage is TRBV12-5 and J usage is TRBJ2-5, with 7 bases that match TRBD2. Trimming took 3 bases from V and 2 from J; bases not matched to a gene: 3. Germline assignment: CDR1 LGHNT and CDR2 FRNRAP. The CDR3 spans 14 residues. DNA for the CDR3: TGTGCTAGTGGTTTTGGGGGGGGTCAAGAGACCCAGTACTTC. Residues: CASGFGGGQETQYF.

CDR3 nucleotides: TGTGCCAGCTCACCGGGGGCGAACATTCAGTACTTC. Encoded protein: CASSPGANIQYF. The J gene is TRBJ2-4, the V gene TRBV18; tentatively, D is TRBD1 (6 bases). The CDR3 sequence is 12 residues long. Trimming took off 3 bases at V and 7 bases at J, with 7 bases between the two ends. Germline CDR1 is KGHSH and CDR2 is LQKENI.

The CDR3 DNA reads as TGTGCCTGGAGTGGTGGGCGCCGGAACGAGCAGTACTTC. It encodes CAWSGGRRNEQYF. The V and J genes are TRBV30 and TRBJ2-7; D not certain. The CDR3 is made up of 13 amino acids. The V end was cut by 1 base, the J end by 5 bases, with 12 bases between. In germline, CDR1 is GTSNPN, CDR2 SVGIG (reference sequence).

This sequence joins TRBV4-2 and TRBJ1-2; TRBD1 matches 7 bases. This CDR3 is 16 amino acids long. Germline trimming cut 3 bases from V and 1 base from J; bases unmatched to any gene: 8. Germline CDR1 reads LGHNA; CDR2 reads YNFKEQ. The CDR3 spells CASSQFQGEVNYGYTF. The CDR3 DNA sequence: TGTGCCAGCAGCCAGTTTCAGGGGGAGGTTAACTATGGCTACACCTTC.

This chain joins TRBV4-1 and TRBJ2-3; TRBD2 matches 13 bases. The V gene's germline CDR1 is MGHRA and CDR2 YSYEKL. This CDR3 comprises 18 residues. J was trimmed by 2 bases and V by 4 bases; bases with no gene match: 9. CDR3 residues: CASSLYGLAGEITDTQYF. In DNA form, the CDR3 reads TGCGCCAGCAGCCTATACGGACTAGCGGGAGAAATCACAGATACGCAGTATTTT.

The chain couples TRBV11-1 to TRBJ2-1; D unresolved. The V and J ends lost 1 base and 9 bases respectively, with 10 bases between them. This CDR3 contains 13 residues. Per the germline V gene, CDR1 is SGHAT and CDR2 is FQDESV (reference sequence). DNA for the CDR3: TGTGCCAGCAGCTTAGGTCCACTCACTGAGCAGTTCTTC. It is translated as CASSLGPLTEQFF.

In its sample, this clone was seen once. The chain recombines TRBV28 with TRBJ2-5; perhaps TRBD1 as D (5 bases). The CDR3 totals 14 residues. Per the germline V gene, CDR1 is MDHEN and CDR2 is SYDVKM. The V end lost 3 bases, the J end lost 2 bases, and 10 bases lay between the germline ends. Here the CDR3 DNA reads TGTGCCAGCAGTTTTCAGGGAAAACAAGAGACCCAGTACTTC. It specifies CASSFQGKQETQYF.

The CDR3 protein is CASSPGLGVGTGIYEQYF. In DNA, the CDR3 is TGTGCCAGCAGCCCAGGGCTAGGGGTCGGGACAGGGATTTACGAGCAGTACTTC. The chain has TRBV28 and TRBJ2-7; 9 bases are shared with TRBD1. The CDR3 spans 18 residues. Germline CDR1 MDHEN, CDR2 SYDVKM. The junction had 19 bases not matched to a gene; V was cut back by 6 bases and J by 4 bases.

This clone was seen just once. The chain has TRBV3-1 (or the pseudogene TRBV3-2) and TRBJ2-1; TRBD2 matches 12 bases. Germline CDR1 and CDR2: LGHDT and YNNKEL (reference sequence). J gave up 9 bases and V 0 bases, and 9 bases lay outside the gene matches. The CDR3 totals 17 residues. The CDR3 region has the DNA TGTGCCAGCAGCCAAGAATTTGCTAGCGGGAGGGCAGGTGAGCAGTTCTTC. As protein: CASSQEFASGRAGEQFF.

J is TRBJ2-1 and V is TRBV11-2; D is undetermined. Germline lookup yields CDR1 SGHAT and CDR2 FQNNGV. The CDR3 sequence is 13 residues long. Trimming cost V 3 bases and J 4 bases, with 7 bases left between them. The CDR3 coding sequence is TGTGCCAGCAGCTTGCGTCTGTACAATGAGCAGTTCTTC. It translates to CASSLRLYNEQFF.

This clone was seen a handful of times. This chain links TRBV6-5 with TRBJ1-3; D unresolved. The germline V gene has CDR1 MNHEY and CDR2 SVGAGI. The CDR3 has 13 residues. V shed 9 bases and J shed 1 base, with 10 bases lying between them. CDR3 sequence (DNA): TGTGCCAGTTCCTCCCTGTCTGGAAACACCATATATTTT. Protein product: CASSSLSGNTIYF.

Only one count was recorded for this clone. V gene TRBV5-6 combines with J gene TRBJ2-2, with 8 bases fitting TRBD2. Germline V CDR1 and CDR2: SGHDT, YYEEEE. The CDR3 loop spans 15 amino acids. J gave up 4 bases and V 1 base, and 3 bases lay outside the gene matches. The CDR3 loop reads CASSLTSGSTGELFF. The CDR3, as DNA: TGTGCCAGCAGCTTGACTAGCGGTTCCACCGGGGAGCTGTTTTTT.

This CDR3 is CATSSGGDLHTGELFF. In nucleotides, the CDR3 is TGTGCCACCAGCTCCGGCGGAGACCTTCACACCGGGGAGCTGTTTTTT. This chain joins TRBV15 and TRBJ2-2; D unresolved. Germline CDR1 reads LNHNV; CDR2 reads YYDKDF (reference sequence). The CDR3 contains 16 residues. The V end was cut by 5 bases, the J end by 3 bases, with 16 bases between.

The V gene is TRBV7-9, the J gene TRBJ2-1; possible D gene TRBD1, 5 bases. Germline V gene lookup returns CDR1 SEHNR and CDR2 FQNEAQ (reference sequence). V lost 7 bases and J 5 bases, leaving 12 bases between the germline ends. The CDR3 runs 13 residues. The CDR3 spells CASNNRKDNEQFF. The CDR3 DNA sequence: TGTGCCAGCAATAACAGGAAGGACAATGAGCAGTTCTTC.

This clone came up a few times. V usage is TRBV5-8 and J usage is TRBJ2-7; the D gene is possibly TRBD2 (6 bases). CDR1 and CDR2 from the germline V gene are SGHTS and YDEGEE. This CDR3 contains 15 residues. V shed 5 bases and J shed 0 bases, with 15 bases lying between them. CDR3 in amino acids: CASRPWVGSSYEQYF. CDR3 DNA: TGTGCCAGCAGACCCTGGGTCGGGAGCTCCTACGAGCAGTACTTC.

V gene TRBV18 combines with J gene TRBJ2-3, with 7 bases that match TRBD1. Trimming cost V 3 bases and J 2 bases; bases outside gene matches: 5. Germline assignment: CDR1 KGHSH and CDR2 LQKENI. The CDR3 consists of 15 residues. The CDR3 nucleotides read TGTGCCAGCTCACCGTTAGGGGGCCTCACAGATACGCAGTATTTT. As protein: CASSPLGGLTDTQYF.

This clone came up a few times. The CDR3 loop is CASSLGGSGANVLTF. Written as DNA, the CDR3 is TGCGCCAGCAGCTTAGGGGGCTCTGGGGCCAACGTCCTGACTTTC. The chain is built from TRBV4-3 and TRBJ2-6; TRBD1 is a possible D gene (6 bases). This CDR3 has 15 amino acids. V lost 5 bases to trimming and J lost 0 bases, with 8 bases between them. From germline, CDR1 is LGHNA and CDR2 YSLEER.

The chain joins TRBV27 to TRBJ2-2; D is unresolved. CDR1 is MNHEY, CDR2 SMNVEV, per germline (reference sequence). The V end lost 2 bases, the J end lost 6 bases, and 16 bases lay between the germline ends. The CDR3 runs to 16 residues. CDR3: CASSLLSRNLAGELFF. The CDR3 coding sequence is TGTGCCAGCAGTTTACTATCTAGAAACCTGGCCGGGGAGCTGTTTTTT.